A single sample is the source of the 12 T cell receptor beta chains below, sequenced in a study of T-cell memory formation after mild COVID-19. MiXCR, run by TCRdb on the 5' RACE reads, gives a single entry per CDR3 protein. The table lists approximately 580,000 distinct CDR3 sequences, roughly 22% of them singletons. The specimen sequenced was PBMCs or a T cell subset sorted from them (not recorded which). These receptors all come from an adult woman who had mild COVID-19 (a few samples of this study predate the infection). Cell type and time point are not known.

The gene calls are TRBV7-9 and TRBJ2-3; 14 bases agree with TRBD2. Trimming cost V 5 bases and J 4 bases; bases outside gene matches: 5. This CDR3 has 16 residues. Germline CDR1 SEHNR, CDR2 FQNEAQ (reference sequence). DNA of the CDR3: TGTGCCAGCAGCCACGGACTAGCGGGAGGCGCAGATACGCAGTATTTT. Translation gives CASSHGLAGGADTQYF.

The chain links TRBV20-1 to TRBJ2-1; tentatively, D is TRBD1 or TRBD2 (5 bases each). Germline CDR1 and CDR2: DFQATT and SNEGSKA (reference sequence). V shed 5 bases and J shed 4 bases, with 18 bases lying between them. The CDR3 runs to 15 residues. CDR3 sequence: CSARAGTGAYNEQFF. CDR3 nucleotide sequence: TGCAGTGCTCGCGCGGGCACAGGTGCTTACAATGAGCAGTTCTTC.

The chain is built from TRBV23-1 and TRBJ1-1; D might be TRBD1 (5 bases). TRBV23-1 is treated as an ORF (open reading frame) with a function not yet certain. This CDR3 contains 12 residues. V was pared by 11 bases and J by 1 base, with 11 bases between. The DNA of the CDR3 is TGCGCCTGGGAAACAGGGAACACTGAAGCTTTCTTT. Its translation is CAWETGNTEAFF.

This clonotype was seen more than once but under ten times. The chain uses TRBV7-9 and TRBJ2-3, with D perhaps assigned TRBD1 or TRBD2 (5 bases each). The CDR3 is 16 residues long. V was shortened by 5 bases and J by 3 bases, with 18 bases between the two germline ends. The germline V gene encodes CDR1 SEHNR and CDR2 FQNEAQ (reference sequence). CDR3 loop: CASSRLGEKRTDTQYF. The DNA of the CDR3 is TGTGCCAGCAGCCGGTTGGGGGAGAAAAGGACAGATACGCAGTATTTT. Drawing the rest from reference TRBV7-9 and TRBJ2-3, the complete variable domain is DTGVSQNPRHKITKRGQNVTFRCDPISEHNRLYWYRQTLGQGPEFLTYFQNEAQLEKSRLLSDRFSAERPKGSFSTLEIQRTEQGDSAMYLCASSRLGEKRTDTQYFGPGTRLTVL.

This clonotype was picked up many times. This chain uses TRBV18 with TRBJ2-3; D is uncertain. CDR3 size: 11 residues. Germline CDR1 and CDR2: KGHSH and LQKENI. V was pared by 8 bases and J by 6 bases, with 9 bases between. CDR3 coding DNA: TGTGCCAGCAGCCCCCGTGATACGCAGTATTTT. It is translated as CASSPRDTQYF. The whole variable domain, remainder taken from reference TRBV18 and TRBJ2-3, is NAGVMQNPRHLVRRRGQEARLRCSPMKGHSHVYWYRQLPEEGLKFMVYLQKENIIDESGMPKERFSAEFPKEGPSILRIQQVVRGDSAAYFCASSPRDTQYFGPGTRLTVL.

The CDR3 is CASSVRDRGIGEQYF. The DNA of the CDR3 is TGTGCCAGCAGTGTCCGGGACAGGGGAATTGGCGAGCAGTACTTC. The rearrangement joins TRBV12-3 or TRBV12-4 to TRBJ2-7, with 10 bases that match TRBD1. The J segment lost 6 bases and the V segment lost 5 bases, leaving 10 bases of the junction unmatched. This CDR3 contains 15 residues.

This clonotype was seen more than once but under ten times. The rearrangement links TRBV7-2 to TRBJ1-1; perhaps TRBD1 as D (5 bases). Germline V gene data show CDR1 as SGHTA and CDR2 as FQGNSA. This CDR3 has 14 residues. Trimming left V 4 bases short and J 4 bases short, with 13 bases between. Written as DNA, the CDR3 is TGTGCCAGCAGCTCAGCGGGGGACGCCACTGAAGCTTTCTTT. Its translation: CASSSAGDATEAFF.

This clonotype has more than one count but fewer than ten. V is TRBV25-1 and J is TRBJ2-7; 8 positions agree with TRBD1. The germline gives CDR1 MGHDK, CDR2 SYGVNS. The CDR3 extends over 14 amino acids. The J segment lost 3 bases and the V segment lost 1 base, leaving 2 bases of the junction unmatched. CDR3 nucleotides: TGTGCCAGCAGTGAATGGGGGACAGGCTACGAGCAGTACTTC. This sequence encodes CASSEWGTGYEQYF.

The rearrangement uses TRBV7-8 and TRBJ1-2; D call uncertain. Per the germline V gene, CDR1 is SGHVS and CDR2 is FQNEAQ. The V end was cut by 5 bases, the J end by 4 bases, with 11 bases between. The CDR3 contains 13 residues. In nucleotides, the CDR3 is TGTGCCAGCAGCACCCGGGCAGGCTATGGCTACACCTTC. It codes for CASSTRAGYGYTF.

This clonotype was seen a few times. The chain carries TRBV12-3 or TRBV12-4 and TRBJ1-3, with no clear D. The CDR3 totals 14 residues. Trimming removed 4 bases from V and 0 bases from J, with 7 bases in between. The CDR3 reads CASSSVSSGNTIYF. The CDR3 DNA sequence: TGTGCCAGCAGTTCTGTGAGCTCTGGAAACACCATATATTTT.

This sequence joins TRBV12-3 or TRBV12-4 and TRBJ2-5; D unresolved. The CDR3 loop spans 14 amino acids. The germline V and J ends were trimmed by 6 bases and 1 base, with 12 bases remaining between them. CDR3 sequence (DNA): TGTGCCAGCAGCCGCCTTTTGCGCCAAGAGACCCAGTACTTC. Translation gives CASSRLLRQETQYF.

This clonotype has just a few counts. The gene calls are TRBV6-5 and TRBJ2-7; D perhaps matches TRBD1 (6 bases). The CDR3 totals 14 residues. Germline CDR1 is MNHEY and CDR2 is SVGAGI. Trimming took 6 bases from V and 1 from J, leaving 13 bases between them. The DNA for the CDR3 is TGTGCCAGCAGGGAGAACAGGGTTTCCTACGAGCAGTACTTC. Its translation: CASRENRVSYEQYF.